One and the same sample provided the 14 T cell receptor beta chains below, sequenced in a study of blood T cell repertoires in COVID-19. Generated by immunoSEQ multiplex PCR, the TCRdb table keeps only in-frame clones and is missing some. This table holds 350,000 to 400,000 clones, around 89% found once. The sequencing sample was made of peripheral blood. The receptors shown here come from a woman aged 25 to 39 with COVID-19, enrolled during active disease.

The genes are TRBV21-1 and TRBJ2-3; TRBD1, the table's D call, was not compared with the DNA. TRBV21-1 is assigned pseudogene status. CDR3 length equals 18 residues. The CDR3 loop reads CASSNQRGQGDSTDTQYF. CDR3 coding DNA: TGTGCCAGCAGCAACCAGAGAGGACAGGGTGATAGCACAGATACGCAGTATTTT.

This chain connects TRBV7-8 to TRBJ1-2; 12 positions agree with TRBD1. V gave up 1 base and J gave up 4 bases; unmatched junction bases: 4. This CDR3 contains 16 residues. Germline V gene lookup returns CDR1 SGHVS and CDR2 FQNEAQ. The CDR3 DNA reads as TGTGCCAGCAGCTTAGAAGGGACAGGGGGCATCTATGGCTACACCTTC. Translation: CASSLEGTGGIYGYTF.

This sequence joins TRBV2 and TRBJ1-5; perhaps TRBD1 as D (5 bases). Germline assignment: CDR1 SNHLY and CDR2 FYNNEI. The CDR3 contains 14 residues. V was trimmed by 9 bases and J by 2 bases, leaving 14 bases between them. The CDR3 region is CASSPLQGNQPQHF. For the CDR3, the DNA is TGTGCCAGTAGCCCACTACAGGGCAATCAGCCCCAGCATTTT. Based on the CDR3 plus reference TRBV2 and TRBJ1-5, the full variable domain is EPEVTQTPSHQVTQMGQEVILRCVPISNHLYFYWYRQILGQKVEFLVSFYNNEISEKSEIFDDQFSVERPDGSNFTLKIRSTKLEDSAMYFCASSPLQGNQPQHFGDGTRLSIL.

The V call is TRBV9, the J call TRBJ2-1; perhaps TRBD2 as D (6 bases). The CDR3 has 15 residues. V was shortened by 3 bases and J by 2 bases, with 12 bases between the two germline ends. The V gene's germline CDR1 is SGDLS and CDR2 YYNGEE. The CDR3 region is CASSAGGSPYNEQFF. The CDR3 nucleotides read TGTGCCAGCAGCGCCGGGGGTTCCCCCTACAATGAGCAGTTCTTC.

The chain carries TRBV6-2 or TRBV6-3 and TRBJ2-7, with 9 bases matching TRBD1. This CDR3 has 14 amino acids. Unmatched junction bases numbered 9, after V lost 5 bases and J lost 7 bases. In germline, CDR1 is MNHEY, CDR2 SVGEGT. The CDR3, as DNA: TGTGCCAGCAGTCTAACGGGACAGGGAGGAGAGCAGTACTTC. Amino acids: CASSLTGQGGEQYF.

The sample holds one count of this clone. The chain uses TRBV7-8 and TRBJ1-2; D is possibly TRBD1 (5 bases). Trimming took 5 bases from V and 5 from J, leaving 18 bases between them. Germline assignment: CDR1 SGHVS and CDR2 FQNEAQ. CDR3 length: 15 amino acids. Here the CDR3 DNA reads TGTGCCAGCAGCCCGGGGGTCCACCTGGGGTATGGCTACACCTTC. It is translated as CASSPGVHLGYGYTF.

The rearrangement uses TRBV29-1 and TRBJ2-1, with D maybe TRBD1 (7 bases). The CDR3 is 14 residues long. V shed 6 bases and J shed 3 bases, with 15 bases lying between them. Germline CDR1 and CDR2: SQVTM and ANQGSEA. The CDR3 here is CSVAGGIVYNEQFF. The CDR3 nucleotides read TGCAGCGTCGCAGGGGGGATAGTCTACAATGAGCAGTTCTTC.

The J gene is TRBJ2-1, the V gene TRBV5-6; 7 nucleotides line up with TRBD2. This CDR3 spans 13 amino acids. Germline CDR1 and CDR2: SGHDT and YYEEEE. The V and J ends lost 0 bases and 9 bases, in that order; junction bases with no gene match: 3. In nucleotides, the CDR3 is TGTGCCAGCAGCTTGGGGACTAGTATTGAGCAGTTCTTC. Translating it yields CASSLGTSIEQFF.

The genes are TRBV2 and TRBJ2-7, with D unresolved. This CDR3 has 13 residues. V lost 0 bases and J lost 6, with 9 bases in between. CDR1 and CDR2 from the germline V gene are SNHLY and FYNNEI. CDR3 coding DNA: TGTGCCAGCAGTGAAGCGCTTGGCGGCGAGCAGTACTTC. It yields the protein CASSEALGGEQYF.

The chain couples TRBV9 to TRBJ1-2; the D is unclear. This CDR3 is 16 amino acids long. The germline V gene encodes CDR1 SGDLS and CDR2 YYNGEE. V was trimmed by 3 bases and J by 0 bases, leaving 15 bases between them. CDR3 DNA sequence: TGTGCCAGCAGCGCGTCCTACCGCACTCCTAACTATGGCTACACCTTC. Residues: CASSASYRTPNYGYTF.

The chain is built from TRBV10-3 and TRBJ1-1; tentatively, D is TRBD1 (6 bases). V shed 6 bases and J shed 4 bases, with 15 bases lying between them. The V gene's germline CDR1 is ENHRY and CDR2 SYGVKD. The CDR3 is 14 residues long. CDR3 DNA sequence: TGTGCCATCAGGTCACAGGGAGGGGGCACTGAAGCTTTCTTT. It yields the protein CAIRSQGGGTEAFF.

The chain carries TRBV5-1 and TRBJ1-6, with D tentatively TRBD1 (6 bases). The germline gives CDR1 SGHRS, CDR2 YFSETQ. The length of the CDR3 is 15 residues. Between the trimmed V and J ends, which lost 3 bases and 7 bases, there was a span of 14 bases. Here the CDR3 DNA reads TGCGCCAGCAGCTCCGACGGACAGACGAATTCACCCCTCCACTTT. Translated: CASSSDGQTNSPLHF.

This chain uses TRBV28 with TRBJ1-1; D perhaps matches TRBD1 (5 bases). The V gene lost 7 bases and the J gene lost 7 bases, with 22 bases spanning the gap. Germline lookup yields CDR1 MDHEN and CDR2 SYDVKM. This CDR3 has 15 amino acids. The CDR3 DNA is TGTGCCAGCACCCGTAGCTGGGGGGGTCAAGGTGAAGCTTTCTTT. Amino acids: CASTRSWGGQGEAFF.

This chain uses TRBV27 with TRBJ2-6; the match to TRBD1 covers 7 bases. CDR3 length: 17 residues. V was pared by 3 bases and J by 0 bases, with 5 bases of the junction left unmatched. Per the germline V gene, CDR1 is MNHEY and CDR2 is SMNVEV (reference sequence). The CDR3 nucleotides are TGTGCCAGCAGTTTCGGGGACAGCATCTCTGGGGCCAACGTCCTGACTTTC. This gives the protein CASSFGDSISGANVLTF.